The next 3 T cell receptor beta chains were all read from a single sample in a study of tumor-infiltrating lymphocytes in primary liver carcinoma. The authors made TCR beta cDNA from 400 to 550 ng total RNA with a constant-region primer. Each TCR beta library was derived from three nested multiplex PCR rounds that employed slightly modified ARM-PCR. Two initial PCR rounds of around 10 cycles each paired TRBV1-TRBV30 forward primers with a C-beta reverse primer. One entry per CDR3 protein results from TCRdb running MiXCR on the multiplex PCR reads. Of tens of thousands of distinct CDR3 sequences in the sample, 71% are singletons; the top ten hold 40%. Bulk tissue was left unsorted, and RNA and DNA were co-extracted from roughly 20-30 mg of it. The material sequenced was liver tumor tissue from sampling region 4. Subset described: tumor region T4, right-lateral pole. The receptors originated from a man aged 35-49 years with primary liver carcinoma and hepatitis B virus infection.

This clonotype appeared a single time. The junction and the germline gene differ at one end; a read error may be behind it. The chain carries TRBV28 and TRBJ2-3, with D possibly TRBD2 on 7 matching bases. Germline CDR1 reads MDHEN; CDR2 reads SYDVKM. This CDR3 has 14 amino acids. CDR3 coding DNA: TGTGCCAGTAGGGACATGACTAGCATAGATACGCAGTATTTT. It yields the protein CASRDMTSIDTQYF.

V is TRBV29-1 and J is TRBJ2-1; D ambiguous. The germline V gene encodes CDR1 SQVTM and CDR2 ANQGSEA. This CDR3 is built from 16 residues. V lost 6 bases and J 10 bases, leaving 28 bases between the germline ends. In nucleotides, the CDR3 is TGCAGCGTCGCCACTCTTCGGGCAAGGTCCCGTCAAGAGCAGTTCTTC. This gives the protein CSVATLRARSRQEQFF.

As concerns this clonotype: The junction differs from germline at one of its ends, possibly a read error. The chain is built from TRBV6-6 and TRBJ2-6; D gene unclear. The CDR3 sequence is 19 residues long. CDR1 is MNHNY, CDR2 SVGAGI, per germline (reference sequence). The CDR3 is CTSSYSKAGGLSGANVLTF. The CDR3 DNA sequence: TGTACCAGCAGTTACTCGAAAGCTGGTGGCCTCTCTGGGGCCAACGTCCTGACTTTC.